This T cell receptor (beta chain) was recorded in a study of shared clonotypes between healthy human individuals (dated by TCRdb to about 2020). For the study in its entirety: A few men and two women, aged 18 to 49 years, made up the cohort. To estimate repertoire size and how much clonotypes are shared between individuals, the study performed deep sequencing of blood TCR repertoires from 4 to 6 healthy adults. Different laboratories and diverse techniques were used to prepare libraries and sequence TCR repertoires, to increase sequencing depth and limit assay-specific biases. Between about 0.8 and 9 billion PBMCs per donor were obtained by leukapheresis. For each donor, CD4 naive and CD4 memory were each given three plates, CD8 naive was given two plates, and CD8 memory was given one plate. What the research found in general, with its limitations: Sampling was restricted to blood, and TCR repertoires in tissue are likely to differ from TCR repertoires in blood. Based on pairwise subsampling, the degree of clonotype sharing among donors was expected to be affected by sequencing depth. Estimated clonotype richness was generally larger for naive than for memory subsets. Rarefaction of sorted-subset datasets indicated incomplete sequencing despite the large sequencing depth. Higher generation probabilities were observed for clonotypes shared by all four sorted-subset donors than for non-shared clonotypes. About 4.5% of naive CD4, roughly 3.5% of naive CD8, approximately 2.2% of memory CD4, and 0.35% to 0.5% of memory CD8 clonotypes were shared across a few donors. Because the study included a small number of donors, the genetic and exposure-history diversity represented was limited.

The donors were healthy, HIV-negative adults who had no recently reported acute infections or vaccinations. Every donor was a Caucasian adult residing in Nashville, Tennessee, USA. CD4+ T cells were enriched by magnetic negative selection; naive cells were then positively selected on CD45RA, and the negative fraction formed the memory subset. Blood was collected by leukapheresis, and PBMCs were isolated by Ficoll-Histopaque density gradient centrifugation and then cryopreserved in liquid nitrogen vapor phase. Purity and quantity of every magnetically sorted T cell population were checked by analytical flow cytometry. Genomic DNA was isolated from every sorted fraction and measured by UV absorbance on a Nanodrop 2000c. Spanning cysteine to phenylalanine, the CDR3 consists of 14 amino acids. This entry keeps only the CDR3 DNA: 42 bases, framed from base 1. Trimming takes 0 bases from V and 7 bases from J, and the germline ends sit 10 bases apart. For CDR1 and CDR2, the germline V gene lists SGHDT and YYEEEE.

TCR CDR3 regions were amplified from genomic DNA by multiplex PCR using the deep immunoSEQ assay. Extracted genomic DNA from each cell subset was distributed evenly across all wells of several immunoSEQ 96-well plates, and each plate was treated as a replicate. For sorted subsets, 200 ng of genomic DNA, equivalent to about 30,000 T cell genomes, went into each replicate PCR. Purified libraries were quantified with a Qubit 3.0 fluorometer, sized on a Bioanalyzer 2100, and re-quantified with the KAPA Library Quantification kit. Every immunoSEQ 96-well plate was sequenced on a dedicated single-read 150-cycle Illumina NextSeq 550 flow cell. Per the original workflow: Because the immunoSEQ output held only junctional sequences and lacked quality scores, the filtering could not match the filtering applied to full-length reads. To assign V/J genes and CDR3, sequences were annotated against IMGT germline references using PyIR, a Python wrapper for IgBLAST v1.9. Reads were filtered out if the reads had weak V/J assignments (E-value above 1e-6), no CDR3, stop codons, out-of-frame junctions, or ambiguous translated residues. V3J clonotypes were defined as sequences sharing an identical inferred V gene, J gene, and CDR3 amino acid sequence. Percentage overlap between repertoires was calculated by dividing the number of shared unique clonotypes by the size of the smaller repertoire. RTK rarefaction, the Chao1 estimator, and Recon v2.1 estimates of unobserved clonotypes were used to assess repertoire richness. Generation probabilities for all TCRbeta clonotypes obtained by the gDNA method from a few donors were computed using OLGA. TCRdb retrieved this table from immuneACCESS and kept in-frame rearrangements only. Not all clones are present; in checked studies, unresolved V genes account for under half, and no reason is known for the remainder. V and J calls and clone size are given by that table; D and trimming were obtained from the DNA. The sample records 2 million to 3 million clones, more than 90% of which are singletons. The ten largest clones capture roughly 0.13% of the sample.

This clone has a handful of counts. This clone's antigen is unknown. Per-nucleotide qualities are absent, and no much larger clonotype sits a single base away. This clonotype was obtained from a man younger than 35 in good health. The sequenced material came from naive CD4+ T cells sorted from blood. In light of the paper, this sample's cell subset or site label describes: CD45RA+ positively selected. In this chain, TRBV5-6 is recombined with TRBJ2-2; the D gene remains uncertain. This receptor has the CDR3 CASSLAFSGGELFF. The base sequence is TGTGCCAGCAGCTTGGCCTTCTCCGGCGGGGAGCTGTTTTTT. Outside the CDR3, residues come from the reference TRBV5-6 and TRBJ2-2 proteins, so the full variable domain is: DAGVTQSPTHLIKTRGQQVTLRCSPKSGHDTVSWYQQALGQGPQFIFQYYEEEERQRGNFPDRFSGHQFPNYSSELNVNALLLGDSALYLCASSLAFSGGELFFGEGSRLTVL.